This T cell receptor beta chain is from a study of beta chain features in type 1 diabetes. Study-wide findings and caveats: It was among patients, rather than healthy donors, that naive, central memory and Treg TCRB repertoires appeared more similar. At VDJ recombination sites, type 1 diabetes patients had fewer insertions and more deleted nucleotides.

Expressed TCRB transcripts were sequenced because the isolated RNA had all been reverse transcribed beforehand. Assay used: immunoSEQ multiplex PCR; TCRdb lists only in-frame clones, some missing. The sample consists of roughly 140,000 clones, roughly 10% of them appearing once. This clone was seen only a few times. Its antigen is unidentified. One heparinised blood draw, averaging roughly 0.12 L, came from each donor. CD45RO/CCR7/CD25/CD127/CD95/CD27 staining was used to isolate CD4+ naive, central memory, regulatory and stem cell-like memory cells by sorting. Sequencing used central memory CD4+ T cells from blood. This TCR was recovered from a man aged 18 to 30 in good health.

CDR3 sequence reads: CASSPSNPVGGYTF. The CDR3 DNA follows: TGTGCCAGCTCACCATCTAACCCGGTGGGTGGCTACACCTTC. The gene calls are TRBV18 and TRBJ1-2; D unclear. Germline V gene lookup returns CDR1 KGHSH and CDR2 LQKENI. Trimming pared 2 bases from V and 7 bases from J, leaving 14 bases between. The CDR3 is 14 amino acids. The variable domain in full, with the rest retrieved from reference TRBV18 and TRBJ1-2, is NAGVMQNPRHLVRRRGQEARLRCSPMKGHSHVYWYRQLPEEGLKFMVYLQKENIIDESGMPKERFSAEFPKEGPSILRIQQVVRGDSAAYFCASSPSNPVGGYTFGSGTRLTVV.